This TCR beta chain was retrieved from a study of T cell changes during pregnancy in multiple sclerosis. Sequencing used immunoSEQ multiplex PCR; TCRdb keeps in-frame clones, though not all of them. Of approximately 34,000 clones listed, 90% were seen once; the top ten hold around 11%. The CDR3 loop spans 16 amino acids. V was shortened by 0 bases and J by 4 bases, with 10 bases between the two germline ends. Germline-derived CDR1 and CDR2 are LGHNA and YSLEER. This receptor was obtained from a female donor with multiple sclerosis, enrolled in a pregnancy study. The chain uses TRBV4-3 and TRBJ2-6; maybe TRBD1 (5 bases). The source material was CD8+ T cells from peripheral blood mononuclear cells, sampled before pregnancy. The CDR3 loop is CASSQDDGAGANVLTF. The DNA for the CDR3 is TGCGCCAGCAGCCAAGATGATGGGGCCGGGGCCAACGTCCTGACTTTC.